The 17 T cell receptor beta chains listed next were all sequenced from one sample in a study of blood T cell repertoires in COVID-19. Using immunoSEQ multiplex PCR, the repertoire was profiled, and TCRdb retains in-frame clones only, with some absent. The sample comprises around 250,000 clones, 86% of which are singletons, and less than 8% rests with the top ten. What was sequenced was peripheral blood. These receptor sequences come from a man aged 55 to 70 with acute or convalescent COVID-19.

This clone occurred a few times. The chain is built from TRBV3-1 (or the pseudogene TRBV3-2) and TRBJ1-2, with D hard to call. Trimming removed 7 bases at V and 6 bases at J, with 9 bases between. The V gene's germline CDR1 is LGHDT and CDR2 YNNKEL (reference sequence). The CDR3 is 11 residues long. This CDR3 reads CASTSGDGYTF. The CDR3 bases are TGTGCCAGCACGTCAGGCGATGGCTACACCTTC.

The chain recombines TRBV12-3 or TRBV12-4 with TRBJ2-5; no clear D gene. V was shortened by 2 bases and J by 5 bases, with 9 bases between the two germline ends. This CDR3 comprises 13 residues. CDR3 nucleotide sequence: TGTGCCAGCAGTTTAAACTACGGGGAGACCCAGTACTTC. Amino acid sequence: CASSLNYGETQYF.

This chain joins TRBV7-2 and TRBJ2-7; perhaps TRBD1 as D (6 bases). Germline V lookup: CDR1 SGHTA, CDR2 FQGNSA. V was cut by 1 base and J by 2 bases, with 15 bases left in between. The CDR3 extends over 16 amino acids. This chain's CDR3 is CASSLVSGHPTYEQYF. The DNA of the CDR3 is TGTGCCAGCAGCTTAGTTTCGGGACACCCAACCTACGAGCAGTACTTC.

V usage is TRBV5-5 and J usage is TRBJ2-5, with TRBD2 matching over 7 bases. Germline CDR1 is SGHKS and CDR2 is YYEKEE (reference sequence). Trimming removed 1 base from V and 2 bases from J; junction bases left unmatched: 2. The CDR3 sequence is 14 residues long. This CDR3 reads CASSLFGGQETQYF. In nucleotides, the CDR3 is TGTGCCAGCAGCTTGTTCGGGGGGCAAGAGACCCAGTACTTC. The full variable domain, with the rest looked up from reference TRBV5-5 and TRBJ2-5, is DAGVTQSPTHLIKTRGQQVTLRCSPISGHKSVSWYQQVLGQGPQFIFQYYEKEERGRGNFPDRFSARQFPNYSSELNVNALLLGDSALYLCASSLFGGQETQYFGPGTRLLVL.

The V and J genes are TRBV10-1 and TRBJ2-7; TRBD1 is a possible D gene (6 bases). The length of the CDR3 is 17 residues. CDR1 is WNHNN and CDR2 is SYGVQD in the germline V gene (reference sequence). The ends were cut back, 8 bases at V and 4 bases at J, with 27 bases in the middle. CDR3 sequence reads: CASRYPNEQGVTYEQYF. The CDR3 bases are TGCGCCAGCCGTTACCCCAACGAACAGGGCGTAACATACGAGCAGTACTTC.

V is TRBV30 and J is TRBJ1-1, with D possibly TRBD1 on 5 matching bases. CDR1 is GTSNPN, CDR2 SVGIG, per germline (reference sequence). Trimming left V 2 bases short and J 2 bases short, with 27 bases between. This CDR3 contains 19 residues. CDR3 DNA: TGTGCCTGGAGTAACCGGGCAACGGACCAGAGGACAACAAACACTGAAGCTTTCTTT. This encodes CAWSNRATDQRTTNTEAFF.

The CDR3 reads CASSDSGETEAFF. CDR3 nucleotide sequence: TGTGCCAGCAGTGACTCCGGGGAGACTGAAGCTTTCTTT. This chain links TRBV6-4 with TRBJ1-1; no firm D call. The germline CDR1 and CDR2 sequences are MRHNA and SNTAGT. The CDR3 runs to 13 residues. Trimming left V 0 bases short and J 5 bases short, with 7 bases between.

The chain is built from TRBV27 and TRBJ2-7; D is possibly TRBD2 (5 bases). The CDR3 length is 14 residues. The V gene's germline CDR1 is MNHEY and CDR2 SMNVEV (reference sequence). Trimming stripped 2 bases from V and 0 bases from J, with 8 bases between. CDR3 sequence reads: CASSLNGNSYEQYF. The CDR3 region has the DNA TGTGCCAGCAGTTTAAACGGGAACTCCTACGAGCAGTACTTC.

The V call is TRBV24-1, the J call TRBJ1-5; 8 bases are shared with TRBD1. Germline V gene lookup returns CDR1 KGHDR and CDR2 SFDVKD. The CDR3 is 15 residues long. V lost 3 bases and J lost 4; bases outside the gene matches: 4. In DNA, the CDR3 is TGTGCCACCAGTGATCTTGGACAGGGAAATCAGCCCCAGCATTTT. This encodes CATSDLGQGNQPQHF.

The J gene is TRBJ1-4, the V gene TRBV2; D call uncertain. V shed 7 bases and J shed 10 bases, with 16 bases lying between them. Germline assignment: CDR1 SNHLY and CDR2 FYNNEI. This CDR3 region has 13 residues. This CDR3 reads CASKFDGGGKLFF. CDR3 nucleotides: TGTGCCAGCAAATTCGATGGAGGCGGAAAACTGTTTTTT.

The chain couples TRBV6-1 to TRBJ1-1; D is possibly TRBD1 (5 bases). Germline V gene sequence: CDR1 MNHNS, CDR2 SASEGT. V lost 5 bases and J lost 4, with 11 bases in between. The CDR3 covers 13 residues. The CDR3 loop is CASSPFRGTEAFF. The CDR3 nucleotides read TGTGCCAGCAGTCCGTTTAGGGGCACTGAAGCTTTCTTT.

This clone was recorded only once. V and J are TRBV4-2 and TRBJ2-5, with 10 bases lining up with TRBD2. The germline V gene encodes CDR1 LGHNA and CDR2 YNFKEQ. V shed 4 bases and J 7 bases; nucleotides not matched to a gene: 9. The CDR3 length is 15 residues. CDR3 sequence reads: CASSRLLAGEGTQYF. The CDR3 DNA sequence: TGTGCCAGCAGCCGCCTCCTAGCGGGAGAGGGGACCCAGTACTTC.

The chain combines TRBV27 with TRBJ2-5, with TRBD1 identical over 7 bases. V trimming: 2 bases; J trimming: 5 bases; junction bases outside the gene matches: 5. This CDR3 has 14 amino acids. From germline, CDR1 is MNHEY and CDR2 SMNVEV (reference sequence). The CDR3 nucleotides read TGTGCCAGCAGTTTAACCAGGGGGTCGGAGACCCAGTACTTC. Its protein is CASSLTRGSETQYF.

In nucleotides, the CDR3 is TGCGCCAGCAGCTCCCAGGGCGGGAGCACTGAAGCTTTCTTT. Protein product: CASSSQGGSTEAFF. The gene calls are TRBV5-1 and TRBJ1-1; D might be TRBD1 (5 bases). Trimming cost V 3 bases and J 4 bases, with 13 bases left between them. Germline V lookup: CDR1 SGHRS, CDR2 YFSETQ. The CDR3 contains 14 residues.

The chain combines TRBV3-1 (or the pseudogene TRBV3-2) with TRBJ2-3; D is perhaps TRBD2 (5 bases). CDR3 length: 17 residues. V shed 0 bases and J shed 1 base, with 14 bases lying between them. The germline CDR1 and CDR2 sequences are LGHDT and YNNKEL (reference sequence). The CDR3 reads CASSQDNGNSRTDTQYF. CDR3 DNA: TGTGCCAGCAGCCAAGATAACGGGAACTCCCGCACAGATACGCAGTATTTT.

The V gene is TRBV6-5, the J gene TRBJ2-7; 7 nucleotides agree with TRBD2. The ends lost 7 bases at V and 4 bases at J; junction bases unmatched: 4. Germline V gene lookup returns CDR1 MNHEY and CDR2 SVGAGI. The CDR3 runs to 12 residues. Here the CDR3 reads CASTGLGYEQYF. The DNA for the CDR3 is TGTGCCAGCACCGGACTAGGTTACGAGCAGTACTTC.

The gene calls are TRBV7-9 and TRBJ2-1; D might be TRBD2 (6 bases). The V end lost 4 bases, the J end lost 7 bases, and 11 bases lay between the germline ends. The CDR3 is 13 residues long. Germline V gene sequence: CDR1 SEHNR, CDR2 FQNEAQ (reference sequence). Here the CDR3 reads CASSSGTPNEQFF. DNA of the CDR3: TGTGCCAGCAGCTCCGGGACTCCTAATGAGCAGTTCTTC.